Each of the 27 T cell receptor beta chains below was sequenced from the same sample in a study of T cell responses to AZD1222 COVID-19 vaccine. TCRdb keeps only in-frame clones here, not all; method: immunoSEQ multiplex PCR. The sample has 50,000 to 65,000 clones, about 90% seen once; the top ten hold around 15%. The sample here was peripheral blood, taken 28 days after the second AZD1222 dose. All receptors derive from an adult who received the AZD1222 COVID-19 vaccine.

The chain's CDR3 is CASSLEGEAYNEQFF. The CDR3 DNA follows: TGCGCCAGCAGCTTGGAGGGGGAAGCCTACAATGAGCAGTTCTTC. J is TRBJ2-1 and V is TRBV5-1; possibly TRBD1 for D (6 bases). CDR1 is SGHRS, CDR2 YFSETQ, per germline. Trimming removed 0 bases at V and 2 bases at J, with 9 bases between. The CDR3 is 15 residues long.

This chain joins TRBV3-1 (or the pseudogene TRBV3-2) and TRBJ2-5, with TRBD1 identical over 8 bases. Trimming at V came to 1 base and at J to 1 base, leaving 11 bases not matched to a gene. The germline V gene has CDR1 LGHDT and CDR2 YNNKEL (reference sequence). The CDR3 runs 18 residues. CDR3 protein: CASSQVLGNRGSQETQYF. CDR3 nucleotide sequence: TGTGCCAGCAGCCAAGTGTTAGGTAACAGGGGGTCCCAAGAGACCCAGTACTTC.

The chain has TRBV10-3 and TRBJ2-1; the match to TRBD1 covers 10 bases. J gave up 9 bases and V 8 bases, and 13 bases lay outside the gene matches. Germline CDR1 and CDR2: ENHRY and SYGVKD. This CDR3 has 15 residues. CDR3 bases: TGTGCCATCGGCACCGGGACAGGGGACTTTGGTGAGCAGTTCTTC. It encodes CAIGTGTGDFGEQFF.

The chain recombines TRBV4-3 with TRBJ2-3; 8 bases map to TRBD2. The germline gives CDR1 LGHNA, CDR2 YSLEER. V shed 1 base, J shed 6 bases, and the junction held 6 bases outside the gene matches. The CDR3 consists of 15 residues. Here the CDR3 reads CASSQGSGSRDTQYF. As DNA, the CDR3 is TGCGCCAGCAGCCAAGGAAGCGGGAGTCGGGATACGCAGTATTTT.

CDR3 DNA: TGTGCCTGGATAGGGTCAAGATACAATGAGCAGTTCTTC. Translating gives CAWIGSRYNEQFF. The chain joins TRBV30 to TRBJ2-1, with D hard to call. There are 13 residues in the CDR3. V was pared by 4 bases and J by 4 bases, with 11 bases between. Germline-derived CDR1 and CDR2 are GTSNPN and SVGIG (reference sequence).

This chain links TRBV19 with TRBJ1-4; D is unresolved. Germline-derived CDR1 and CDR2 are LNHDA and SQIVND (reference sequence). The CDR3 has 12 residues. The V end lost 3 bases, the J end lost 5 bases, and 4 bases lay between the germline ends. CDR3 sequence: CASSIRNEKLFF. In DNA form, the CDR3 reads TGTGCCAGTAGTATCCGGAATGAAAAACTGTTTTTT.

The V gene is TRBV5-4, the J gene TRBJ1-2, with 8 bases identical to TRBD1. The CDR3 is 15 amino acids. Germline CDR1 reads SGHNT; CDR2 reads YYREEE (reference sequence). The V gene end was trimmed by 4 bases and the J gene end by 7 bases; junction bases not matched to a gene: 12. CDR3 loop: CASSPQGALYIGYTF. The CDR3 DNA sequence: TGTGCCAGCAGCCCGCAGGGGGCTCTCTATATTGGCTACACCTTC.

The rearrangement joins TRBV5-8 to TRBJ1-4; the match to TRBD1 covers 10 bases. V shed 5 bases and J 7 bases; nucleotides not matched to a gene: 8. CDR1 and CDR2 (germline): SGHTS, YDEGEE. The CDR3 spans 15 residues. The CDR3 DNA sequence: TGTGCCAGCAGACTTCCGGGACAGGGGATTGAAAAACTGTTTTTT. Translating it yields CASRLPGQGIEKLFF.

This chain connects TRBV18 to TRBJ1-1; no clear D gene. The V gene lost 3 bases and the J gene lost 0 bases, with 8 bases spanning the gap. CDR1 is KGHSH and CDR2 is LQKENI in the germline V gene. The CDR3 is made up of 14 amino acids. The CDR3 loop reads CASSPTNLNTEAFF. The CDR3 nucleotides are TGTGCCAGCTCACCGACGAATTTGAACACTGAAGCTTTCTTT.

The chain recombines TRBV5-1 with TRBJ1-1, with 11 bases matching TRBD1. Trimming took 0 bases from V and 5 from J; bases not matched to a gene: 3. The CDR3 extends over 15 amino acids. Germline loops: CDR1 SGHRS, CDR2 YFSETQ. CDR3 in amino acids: CASSLGDRGKTEAFF. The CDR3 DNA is TGCGCCAGCAGCTTGGGGGACAGGGGGAAGACTGAAGCTTTCTTT. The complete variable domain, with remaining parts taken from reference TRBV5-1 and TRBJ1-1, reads KAGVTQTPRYLIKTRGQQVTLSCSPISGHRSVSWYQQTPGQGLQFLFEYFSETQRNKGNFPGRFSGRQFSNSRSEMNVSTLELGDSALYLCASSLGDRGKTEAFFGQGTRLTVV.

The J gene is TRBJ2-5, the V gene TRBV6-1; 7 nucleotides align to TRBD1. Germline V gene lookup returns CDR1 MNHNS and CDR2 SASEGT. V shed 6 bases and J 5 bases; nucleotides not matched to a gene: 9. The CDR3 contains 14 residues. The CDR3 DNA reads TGTGCCAGCAGGTTGGCAGGGGGAAAGGAGACCCAGTACTTC. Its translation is CASRLAGGKETQYF.

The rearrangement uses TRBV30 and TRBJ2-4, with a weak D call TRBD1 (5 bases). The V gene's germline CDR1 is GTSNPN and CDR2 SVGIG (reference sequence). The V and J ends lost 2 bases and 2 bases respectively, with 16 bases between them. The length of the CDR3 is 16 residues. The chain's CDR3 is CAWSIFRESTKNIQYF. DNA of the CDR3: TGTGCCTGGAGTATTTTCAGGGAAAGCACCAAAAACATTCAGTACTTC.

In DNA form, the CDR3 reads TGTGCCAGCTCGACTAGCGAGAGGGGCACAGATACGCAGTATTTT. Amino acids: CASSTSERGTDTQYF. V gene TRBV18 combines with J gene TRBJ2-3; 8 bases fit TRBD2. CDR3 length equals 15 residues. Germline V gene lookup returns CDR1 KGHSH and CDR2 LQKENI. J was trimmed by 1 base and V by 6 bases; bases with no gene match: 6. Drawing the rest from reference TRBV18 and TRBJ2-3, the complete variable domain is NAGVMQNPRHLVRRRGQEARLRCSPMKGHSHVYWYRQLPEEGLKFMVYLQKENIIDESGMPKERFSAEFPKEGPSILRIQQVVRGDSAAYFCASSTSERGTDTQYFGPGTRLTVL.

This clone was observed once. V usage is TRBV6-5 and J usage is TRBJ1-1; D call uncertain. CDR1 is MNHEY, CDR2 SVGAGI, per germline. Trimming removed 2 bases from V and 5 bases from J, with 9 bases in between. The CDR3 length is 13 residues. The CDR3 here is CASSYVADTEAFF. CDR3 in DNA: TGTGCCAGCAGTTACGTGGCAGATACTGAAGCTTTCTTT.

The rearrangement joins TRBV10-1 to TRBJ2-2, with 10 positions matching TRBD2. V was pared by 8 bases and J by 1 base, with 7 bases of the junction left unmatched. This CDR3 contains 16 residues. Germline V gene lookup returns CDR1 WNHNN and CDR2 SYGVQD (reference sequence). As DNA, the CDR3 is TGCGCCAGCGAGAGCCTAGCGGGAGAGAACACCGGGGAGCTGTTTTTT. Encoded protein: CASESLAGENTGELFF.

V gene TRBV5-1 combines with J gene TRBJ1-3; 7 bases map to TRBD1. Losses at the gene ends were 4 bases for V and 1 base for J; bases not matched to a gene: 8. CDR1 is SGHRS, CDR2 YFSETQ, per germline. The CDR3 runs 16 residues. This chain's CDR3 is CASSPPGQTSGNTIYF. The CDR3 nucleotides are TGCGCCAGCAGCCCTCCGGGACAGACATCTGGAAACACCATATATTTT.

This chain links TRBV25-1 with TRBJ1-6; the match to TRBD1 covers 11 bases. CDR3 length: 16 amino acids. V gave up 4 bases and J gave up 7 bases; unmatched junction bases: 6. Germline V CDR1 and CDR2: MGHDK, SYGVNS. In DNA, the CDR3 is TGTGCCAGCAGTGCGCGGACAGGGGGCTCGAATTCACCCCTCCACTTT. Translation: CASSARTGGSNSPLHF.

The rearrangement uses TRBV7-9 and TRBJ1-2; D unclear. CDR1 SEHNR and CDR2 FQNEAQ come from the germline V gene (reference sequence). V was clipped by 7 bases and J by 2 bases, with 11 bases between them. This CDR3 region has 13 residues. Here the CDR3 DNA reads TGTGCCAGCACTGGGCCCGCGAACTATGGCTACACCTTC. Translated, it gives CASTGPANYGYTF.

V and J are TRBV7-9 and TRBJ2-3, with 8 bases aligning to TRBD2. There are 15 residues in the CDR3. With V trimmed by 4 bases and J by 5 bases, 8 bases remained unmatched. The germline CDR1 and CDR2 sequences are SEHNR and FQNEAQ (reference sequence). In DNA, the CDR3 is TGTGCCAGCAGCTCAGGAGCGGGAGTGGTAGATACGCAGTATTTT. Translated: CASSSGAGVVDTQYF.

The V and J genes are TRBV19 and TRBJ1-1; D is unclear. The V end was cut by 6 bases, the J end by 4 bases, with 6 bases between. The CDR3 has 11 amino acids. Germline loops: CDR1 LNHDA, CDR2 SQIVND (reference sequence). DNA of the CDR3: TGTGCCAGTAGCCGTGCCACTGAAGCTTTCTTT. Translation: CASSRATEAFF. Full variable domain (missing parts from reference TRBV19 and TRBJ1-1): DGGITQSPKYLFRKEGQNVTLSCEQNLNHDAMYWYRQDPGQGLRLIYYSQIVNDFQKGDIAEGYSVSREKKESFPLTVTSAQKNPTAFYLCASSRATEAFFGQGTRLTVV.

The DNA for the CDR3 is TGTGCCAGCAGCTTGGTTCAGGGATATGCGGATACGCAGTATTTT. Translation gives CASSLVQGYADTQYF. V gene TRBV5-5 combines with J gene TRBJ2-3; D may be TRBD1 (5 bases). This CDR3 is 15 amino acids long. V was pared by 0 bases and J by 6 bases, with 14 bases between. From germline, CDR1 is SGHKS and CDR2 YYEKEE (reference sequence).

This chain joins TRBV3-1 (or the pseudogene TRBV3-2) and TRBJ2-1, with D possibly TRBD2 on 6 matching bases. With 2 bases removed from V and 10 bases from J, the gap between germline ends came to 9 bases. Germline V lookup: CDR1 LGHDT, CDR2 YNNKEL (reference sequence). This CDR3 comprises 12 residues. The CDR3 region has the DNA TGTGCCAGCAGCCAAACGGGAGCCGAGCAGTTCTTC. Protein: CASSQTGAEQFF.

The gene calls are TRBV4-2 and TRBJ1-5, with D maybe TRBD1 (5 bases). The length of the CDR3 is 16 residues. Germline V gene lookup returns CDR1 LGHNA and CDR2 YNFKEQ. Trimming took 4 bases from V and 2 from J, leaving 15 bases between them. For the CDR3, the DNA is TGTGCCAGCAGCCGAGCGGGGGACGAAGGCAATCAGCCCCAGCATTTT. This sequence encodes CASSRAGDEGNQPQHF.

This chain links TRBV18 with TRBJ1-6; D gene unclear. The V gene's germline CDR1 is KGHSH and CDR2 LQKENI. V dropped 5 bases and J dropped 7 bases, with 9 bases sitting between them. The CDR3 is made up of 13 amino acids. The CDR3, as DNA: TGTGCCAGCTCAGAAGGCCGGAATTCACCCCTCCACTTT. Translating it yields CASSEGRNSPLHF.

The CDR3 DNA sequence: TGTGCCAGTAGTGGAGGTGGCGGGAGGGGAGAGACCCAGTACTTC. This translates into CASSGGGGRGETQYF. The chain recombines TRBV19 with TRBJ2-5; 9 nucleotides line up with TRBD2. CDR3 size: 15 residues. Germline CDR1 and CDR2: LNHDA and SQIVND (reference sequence). The V gene end was trimmed by 5 bases and the J gene end by 4 bases; junction bases not matched to a gene: 8.

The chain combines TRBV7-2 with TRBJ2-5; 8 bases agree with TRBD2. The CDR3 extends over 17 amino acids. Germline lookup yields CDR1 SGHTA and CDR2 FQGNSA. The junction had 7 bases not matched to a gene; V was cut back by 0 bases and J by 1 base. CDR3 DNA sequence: TGTGCCAGCAGCTTAGCTTATAGCGGGATCTTCCAAGAGACCCAGTACTTC. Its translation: CASSLAYSGIFQETQYF.

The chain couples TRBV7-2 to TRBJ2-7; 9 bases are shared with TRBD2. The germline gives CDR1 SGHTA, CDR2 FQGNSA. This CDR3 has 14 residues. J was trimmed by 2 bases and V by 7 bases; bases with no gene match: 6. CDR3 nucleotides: TGTGCCAGCACTGAGACTAGCGGCCCCTACGAGCAGTACTTC. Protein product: CASTETSGPYEQYF.